One and the same sample provided the 28 T cell receptor beta chains below, sequenced in a study of OX40 agonist ivuxolimab in advanced cancers. Assay: immunoSEQ multiplex PCR; the TCRdb copy retains only in-frame clones and omits some. The sample lists tens of thousands of clones; about 90% were seen once. Material: CD4+ or CD8+ T cells sorted from blood, obtained in a trial of the OX40 agonist ivuxolimab. These receptors were collected from an adult with an advanced solid tumor such as melanoma, head and neck, liver or kidney cancer.

The chain employs TRBV6-5 and TRBJ1-5; weak D call: TRBD1 (5 bases). The V end lost 3 bases, the J end lost 7 bases, and 13 bases lay between the germline ends. The CDR3 covers 14 residues. Germline assignment: CDR1 MNHEY and CDR2 SVGAGI. This chain's CDR3 is CASSYGGEGQPQHF. In DNA, the CDR3 is TGTGCCAGCAGTTATGGGGGGGAAGGACAGCCCCAGCATTTT.

The chain joins TRBV7-8 to TRBJ2-5; 7 nucleotides line up with TRBD1. CDR1 SGHVS and CDR2 FQNEAQ come from the germline V gene. The V gene end was trimmed by 5 bases and the J gene end by 4 bases; junction bases not matched to a gene: 4. The CDR3 runs 13 residues. CDR3 loop: CASSQQGRETQYF. The DNA of the CDR3 is TGTGCCAGCAGCCAACAGGGGAGAGAGACCCAGTACTTC.

The chain has TRBV9 and TRBJ2-7; 9 nucleotides match TRBD2. The CDR3 contains 16 residues. CDR1 is SGDLS, CDR2 YYNGEE, per germline. V trimming: 4 bases; J trimming: 3 bases; junction bases outside the gene matches: 11. For the CDR3, the DNA is TGTGCCAGCAGCTCCGGGCCTCTAGCGGGGATCTACGAGCAGTACTTC. It translates to CASSSGPLAGIYEQYF.

The chain combines TRBV27 with TRBJ2-7; a weak D match, TRBD1 (6 bases). V lost 5 bases and J 3 bases, leaving 17 bases between the germline ends. The CDR3 is 15 amino acids. Per the germline V gene, CDR1 is MNHEY and CDR2 is SMNVEV (reference sequence). The CDR3 DNA is TGTGCCAGCAGTCCCGGACAGATTCCAGGCTACGAGCAGTACTTC. Translating it yields CASSPGQIPGYEQYF.

The J gene is TRBJ2-2, the V gene TRBV6-5; 10 bases match TRBD1. The CDR3 is 15 amino acids. With V trimmed by 5 bases and J by 7 bases, 7 bases remained unmatched. Germline V gives CDR1 MNHEY, CDR2 SVGAGI. The CDR3 region is CASSRGTGVIGELFF. DNA of the CDR3: TGTGCCAGCAGTCGGGGGACAGGGGTGATCGGGGAGCTGTTTTTT.

The CDR3 DNA is TGTGCTAGTGGTTTGGAGGGGGCGCAAACTGAAGCTTTCTTT. This encodes CASGLEGAQTEAFF. The chain links TRBV12-5 to TRBJ1-1, with TRBD1 matching 7 bases. Per germline, CDR1 LGHNT and CDR2 FRNRAP. The CDR3 length is 14 residues. Losses at the gene ends were 1 base for V and 5 bases for J; bases not matched to a gene: 4. The full variable domain, in which reference TRBV12-5 and TRBJ1-1 provide the parts outside the CDR3, is DARVTQTPRHKVTEMGQEVTMRCQPILGHNTVFWYRQTMMQGLELLAYFRNRAPLDDSGMPKDRFSAEMPDATLATLKIQPSEPRDSAVYFCASGLEGAQTEAFFGQGTRLTVV.

The rearrangement links TRBV19 to TRBJ1-5; D call uncertain. This CDR3 contains 15 residues. V was pared by 1 base and J by 6 bases, with 13 bases between. The germline gives CDR1 LNHDA, CDR2 SQIVND (reference sequence). Here the CDR3 reads CASSIVSSLVQPQHF. The CDR3 DNA sequence: TGTGCCAGTAGTATAGTCAGCAGCTTGGTTCAGCCCCAGCATTTT.

The DNA for the CDR3 is TGTGCCAGCAGCTTATTGGAGGAGCAGTACTTC. Translated: CASSLLEEQYF. The chain joins TRBV11-2 to TRBJ2-7, with D uncertain. CDR1 SGHAT and CDR2 FQNNGV come from the germline V gene. This CDR3 is 11 amino acids long. V was trimmed by 2 bases and J by 7 bases, leaving 6 bases between them.

This clone showed up just once. The gene calls are TRBV27 and TRBJ2-3, with D possibly matching TRBD1 (5 bases). Germline lookup yields CDR1 MNHEY and CDR2 SMNVEV (reference sequence). The CDR3 has 16 amino acids. Trimming shortened V by 2 bases and J by 0 bases, and 12 bases separated the two germline ends. In DNA, the CDR3 is TGTGCCAGCAGTTTAGTACAGGAGACTAGCACAGATACGCAGTATTTT. It codes for CASSLVQETSTDTQYF.

This sequence joins TRBV7-9 and TRBJ1-1, with D perhaps matching TRBD1 (6 bases). Germline V gene data show CDR1 as SEHNR and CDR2 as FQNEAQ (reference sequence). V was cut by 5 bases and J by 4 bases, with 8 bases left in between. This CDR3 has 12 amino acids. CDR3 region: CASSQGGTEAFF. The CDR3 nucleotides are TGTGCCAGCAGCCAAGGGGGCACTGAAGCTTTCTTT.

This rearrangement joins TRBV6-5 to TRBJ2-7; TRBD1 aligns across 8 bases. The junction had 6 bases not matched to a gene; V was cut back by 0 bases and J by 2 bases. The CDR3 runs to 16 residues. Germline V gene lookup returns CDR1 MNHEY and CDR2 SVGAGI. The CDR3 is CASSYSTGQVPYEQYF. The CDR3 DNA follows: TGTGCCAGCAGTTACTCCACGGGACAGGTGCCCTACGAGCAGTACTTC.

The chain joins TRBV20-1 to TRBJ2-2; no reliable D call. This CDR3 comprises 11 residues. V gave up 5 bases and J gave up 7 bases, with 8 bases separating them. The germline gives CDR1 DFQATT, CDR2 SNEGSKA (reference sequence). CDR3 in amino acids: CSAYRVGELFF. Here the CDR3 DNA reads TGCAGTGCTTACCGGGTCGGGGAGCTGTTTTTT.

The chain recombines TRBV7-8 with TRBJ2-1; 9 bases line up with TRBD1. The V and J ends lost 0 bases and 6 bases, in that order; junction bases with no gene match: 6. The CDR3 runs 16 residues. Germline assignment: CDR1 SGHVS and CDR2 FQNEAQ. The CDR3 here is CASSLAQLDRGNEQFF. The CDR3 DNA reads TGTGCCAGCAGCTTAGCGCAATTGGACAGGGGCAATGAGCAGTTCTTC. Variable domain in full (rest from reference TRBV7-8 and TRBJ2-1): GAGVSQSPRYKVAKRGQDVALRCDPISGHVSLFWYQQALGQGPEFLTYFQNEAQLDKSGLPSDRFFAERPEGSVSTLKIQRTQQEDSAVYLCASSLAQLDRGNEQFFGPGTRLTVL.

The CDR3 spells CASSTGSEQYF. In nucleotides, the CDR3 is TGTGCCAGCAGCACAGGGAGCGAGCAGTACTTC. The rearrangement uses TRBV6-1 and TRBJ2-7; tentative D call: TRBD1 (6 bases). V lost 6 bases and J lost 6, with 9 bases in between. The CDR3 totals 11 residues. Germline-derived CDR1 and CDR2 are MNHNS and SASEGT.

CDR3 amino acids: CASSLGTGAFYGYTF. The CDR3 DNA sequence: TGTGCCAGCAGCTTAGGGACAGGGGCCTTCTATGGCTACACCTTC. V gene TRBV11-2 combines with J gene TRBJ1-2, with TRBD1 identical over 9 bases. CDR3 length: 15 residues. Germline V gene data show CDR1 as SGHAT and CDR2 as FQNNGV. The V and J ends lost 1 base and 4 bases, in that order; junction bases with no gene match: 4.

The V call is TRBV7-9, the J call TRBJ1-2; TRBD1 matches at 8 bases. From germline, CDR1 is SEHNR and CDR2 FQNEAQ (reference sequence). CDR3 length equals 15 residues. The ends lost 0 bases at V and 5 bases at J; junction bases unmatched: 5. The CDR3 DNA follows: TGTGCCAGCAGCTTAGCAAGGACAGGGTATTATGGCTACACCTTC. This gives the protein CASSLARTGYYGYTF. The whole variable domain, remainder taken from reference TRBV7-9 and TRBJ1-2, is DTGVSQNPRHKITKRGQNVTFRCDPISEHNRLYWYRQTLGQGPEFLTYFQNEAQLEKSRLLSDRFSAERPKGSFSTLEIQRTEQGDSAMYLCASSLARTGYYGYTFGSGTRLTVV.

This clone has only one observation. Within the sample, other DNA sequences also encode this same CDR3. V usage is TRBV27 and J usage is TRBJ2-7, with TRBD1 as a possible D gene (6 bases). This CDR3 comprises 13 residues. Per germline, CDR1 MNHEY and CDR2 SMNVEV (reference sequence). The V gene lost 1 base and the J gene lost 3 bases, with 7 bases spanning the gap. In DNA, the CDR3 is TGTGCCAGCAGTTTATTCAGGGGCTACGAGCAGTACTTC. Translation gives CASSLFRGYEQYF.

This clone was seen a handful of times. CDR3: CSVYNTEAFF. The CDR3, as DNA: TGCAGCGTGTATAACACTGAAGCTTTCTTT. The V call is TRBV29-1, the J call TRBJ1-1, with D unclear. V shed 6 bases and J shed 2 bases, with 4 bases lying between them. The CDR3 is 10 residues long. The V gene's germline CDR1 is SQVTM and CDR2 ANQGSEA.

The chain has TRBV10-3 and TRBJ2-3; 10 bases fit TRBD2. The CDR3 sequence is 14 residues long. Germline trimming cut 7 bases from V and 4 bases from J; bases unmatched to any gene: 5. Germline values: CDR1 ENHRY, CDR2 SYGVKD. The CDR3 DNA reads as TGTGCCATCATGTCTAGCGGGGGTGCAGATACGCAGTATTTT. Translated, it gives CAIMSSGGADTQYF.

V and J are TRBV4-1 and TRBJ1-1, with D tentatively TRBD1 (6 bases). Trimming cost V 3 bases and J 5 bases, with 22 bases left between them. The CDR3 sequence is 17 residues long. Per the germline V gene, CDR1 is MGHRA and CDR2 is YSYEKL. CDR3: CASSHPLGGHPGTEAFF. In DNA form, the CDR3 reads TGCGCCAGCAGCCATCCACTGGGGGGGCACCCGGGAACTGAAGCTTTCTTT.

This clone was seen once. The chain uses TRBV9 and TRBJ2-1; D gene uncertain. The CDR3 has 14 residues. Deletions cut 3 bases from V and 8 bases from J, with 15 bases between. Germline CDR1 SGDLS, CDR2 YYNGEE. The DNA of the CDR3 is TGTGCCAGCAGCGGGAGTATCGTGATCCATGAGCAGTTCTTC. It translates to CASSGSIVIHEQFF.

This clone was picked up one time. The V gene is TRBV4-1, the J gene TRBJ2-7, with 7 bases lining up with TRBD2. This CDR3 has 15 amino acids. V was pared by 4 bases and J by 7 bases, with 13 bases of the junction left unmatched. CDR1 MGHRA and CDR2 YSYEKL come from the germline V gene. DNA for the CDR3: TGCGCCAGCAGCCCGATCCAGGCAGGGAGGGGTGAGCAGTACTTC. Its protein product is CASSPIQAGRGEQYF.

The V call is TRBV27, the J call TRBJ2-1; 7 bases are shared with TRBD1. Germline V gene sequence: CDR1 MNHEY, CDR2 SMNVEV (reference sequence). The CDR3 is 13 residues long. With 3 bases clipped from V and 6 bases from J, the junction kept 2 bases outside the gene matches. Here the CDR3 DNA reads TGTGCCAGCAGTTTCCCAGGGGGCAATGAGCAGTTCTTC. It encodes CASSFPGGNEQFF.

The chain uses TRBV9 and TRBJ2-5; TRBD2 aligns across 7 bases. This CDR3 has 18 residues. J was trimmed by 5 bases and V by 7 bases; bases with no gene match: 23. CDR1 and CDR2 (germline): SGDLS, YYNGEE. CDR3 nucleotides: TGTGCCAGCGCCCAGCCTCGGGACTATACGACCCCCAGGGAGACCCAGTACTTC. Protein: CASAQPRDYTTPRETQYF.

The CDR3 sequence: CASSAQTLDTEAFF. The CDR3 nucleotides read TGTGCCAGCAGCGCACAAACCCTCGACACTGAAGCTTTCTTT. The rearrangement joins TRBV7-8 to TRBJ1-1; no reliable D call. Trimming removed 5 bases at V and 3 bases at J, with 13 bases between. This CDR3 is 14 amino acids long. The germline V gene encodes CDR1 SGHVS and CDR2 FQNEAQ. The full variable domain, with the rest looked up from reference TRBV7-8 and TRBJ1-1, is GAGVSQSPRYKVAKRGQDVALRCDPISGHVSLFWYQQALGQGPEFLTYFQNEAQLDKSGLPSDRFFAERPEGSVSTLKIQRTQQEDSAVYLCASSAQTLDTEAFFGQGTRLTVV.

The rearrangement links TRBV5-1 to TRBJ2-7, with D unclear. The CDR3 runs to 14 residues. From germline, CDR1 is SGHRS and CDR2 YFSETQ. Trimming cost V 4 bases and J 2 bases, with 13 bases left between them. CDR3: CASSPLLAPYEQYF. CDR3 bases: TGCGCCAGCAGCCCACTTTTAGCCCCCTACGAGCAGTACTTC.

J is TRBJ2-4 and V is TRBV12-5; tentative D call: TRBD2 (6 bases). V lost 3 bases and J 5 bases, leaving 14 bases between the germline ends. Germline loops: CDR1 LGHNT, CDR2 FRNRAP. CDR3 size: 15 residues. The CDR3 nucleotides read TGTGCTAGTGGTTTCCGGGACGGGGGTGAAAACATTCAGTACTTC. It translates to CASGFRDGGENIQYF.

The genes are TRBV30 and TRBJ1-1, with no clear D. The germline CDR1 and CDR2 sequences are GTSNPN and SVGIG (reference sequence). V dropped 5 bases and J dropped 3 bases, with 13 bases sitting between them. This CDR3 has 13 residues. CDR3 nucleotide sequence: TGTGCCTGGGGGAAGCGTGGGGACACTGAAGCTTTCTTT. Residues: CAWGKRGDTEAFF.